This T cell receptor beta chain originates from a study of chemoradiotherapy in HPV16-positive cancers. Libraries were prepared by immunoSEQ multiplex PCR; TCRdb keeps only in-frame clonotypes and omits some of them. The sample contains fewer than 3,500 clones, approximately 80% of which appear only once. Study-wide findings and caveats: Non-HPV-specific T cells did not expand in tumors during treatment, whereas candidate HPV-specific clones and E7-related motifs did.

Of note for this clone: The target antigen is unknown.

This material consisted of tumor tissue, taken from a patient who underwent chemoradiotherapy. The TCR sequence derives from a human donor with HPV-associated anogenital cancer.

The CDR3 DNA sequence: TGTGCCAGTAGTTCGGGACAGGGGGCAGGCACCGGGGAGCTGTTTTTT. The encoded protein is CASSSGQGAGTGELFF. V and J are TRBV19 and TRBJ2-2; 12 positions agree with TRBD1. This CDR3 has 16 amino acids. With V trimmed by 5 bases and J by 4 bases, 5 bases remained unmatched. CDR1 is LNHDA, CDR2 SQIVND, per germline (reference sequence). Full variable domain (rest looked up from reference TRBV19 and TRBJ2-2): DGGITQSPKYLFRKEGQNVTLSCEQNLNHDAMYWYRQDPGQGLRLIYYSQIVNDFQKGDIAEGYSVSREKKESFPLTVTSAQKNPTAFYLCASSSGQGAGTGELFFGEGSRLTVL.